Included here is one T cell receptor (beta chain) sequence, with context. Its antigen has not been determined. Per-base qualities were not stored, and no clone one base away is much larger. The source of the sample is a study of shared clonotypes between healthy human individuals (dated by TCRdb to the early 2020s). With regard to the full study: Three men and two women, aged 18 to 49 years, made up the cohort. The study deeply sequenced blood TCR repertoires of about five healthy adults to estimate repertoire size and the extent of clonotype sharing between individuals. To increase sequencing depth and limit assay-specific biases, TCR repertoire library preparation and sequencing were carried out by different laboratories using diverse techniques. Per donor, leukapheresis produced somewhere between about 0.8 and 9 billion PBMCs. For each donor, three plates each were used for CD4 naive and CD4 memory, two plates were used for CD8 naive, and one plate was used for CD8 memory.

CD8 naive samples were obtained by positive selection for CCR7 among CD45RO-negative cells, yielding a CD45RA+CCR7+ population from which TemRA cells were excluded. The donors were healthy, HIV-negative adults who had no recently reported acute infections or vaccinations. Every donor was a Caucasian adult residing in Nashville, Tennessee, USA. Blood was collected by leukapheresis, and PBMCs were isolated by Ficoll-Histopaque density gradient centrifugation and then cryopreserved in liquid nitrogen vapor phase. Purity and quantity of every magnetically sorted T cell population were checked by analytical flow cytometry. Each sorted fraction had its genomic DNA isolated and then quantified by UV absorbance on a Nanodrop 2000c. V trim: 2 bases; J trim: 5 bases; unmatched bases: 3. From its cysteine to its phenylalanine, the CDR3 spans 14 amino acids. The entry retains the CDR3 DNA only, 42 bases that are in frame from base 1. Per the germline V gene (reference sequence), MNHNY is the CDR1 and SVGAGI is the CDR2.

TCR CDR3 regions were amplified from genomic DNA by multiplex PCR using the deep immunoSEQ assay. Genomic DNA extracted from each cell subset was distributed evenly over all wells of several immunoSEQ 96-well plates, and each plate served as one replicate. For sorted subsets, approximately 210 ng of genomic DNA, equivalent to 25,000 to 30,000 T cell genomes, went into each replicate PCR. Purified libraries were measured with a Qubit 3.0 fluorometer, size-checked on a Bioanalyzer 2100, and measured again with the KAPA Library Quantification kit. Each immunoSEQ 96-well plate was sequenced on its own single-read 150-cycle Illumina NextSeq 550 flow cell. Per the source publication's procedure: Because only junctional sequences without quality scores were contained in the immunoSEQ output, filtering matching that applied to full-length reads could not be performed. Sequences were annotated with PyIR, a Python wrapper for IgBLAST v1.9, using IMGT germline references to assign V/J genes and CDR3. Reads were filtered out if the reads had weak V/J assignments (E-value above 1e-6), no CDR3, stop codons, out-of-frame junctions, or ambiguous translated residues. A V3J clonotype was defined by an identical inferred V gene, J gene, and CDR3 amino acid sequence. Percentage overlap between repertoires was calculated by dividing the number of shared unique clonotypes by the size of the smaller repertoire. RTK rarefaction, the Chao1 estimator, and Recon v2.1 estimates of unobserved clonotypes were used to assess repertoire richness. For all TCRbeta clonotypes obtained by the gDNA method from several donors, generation probabilities were computed with OLGA. TCRdb provides this immuneACCESS table in a form limited to in-frame rearrangements. Some clones are lacking; in checked studies, under half of them reflect an unresolved V gene, and why the rest are absent is not known. For V, J and clone size, that table is used; D and trimming come from the DNA. For this sample the table gives about 590,000 clones, of which around 95% were detected only once. The ten most abundant clones make up roughly 0.1% of the sample.

What the study reported, not specific to this receptor: Sampling was restricted to blood, and TCR repertoires in tissues likely differ from the TCR repertoires found in blood. Pairwise subsampling indicated that sequencing depth was expected to affect the degree of clonotype sharing among donors. Naive subsets generally had larger estimated clonotype richness than memory subsets did. Compared with non-shared clonotypes, clonotypes shared by all four sorted-subset donors had higher generation probabilities. Because the study included a small number of donors, the genetic and exposure-history diversity represented was limited. Across a handful of donors, around 5.4% of naive CD4, 3.5% of naive CD8, about 2% of memory CD4, and approximately 0.42% of memory CD8 clonotypes were shared. Rarefaction of sorted-subset datasets indicated incomplete sequencing despite the large sequencing depth.

The source of this sequence is a woman aged 30 to 39 in good health. Sequencing was carried out using naive CD8+ T cells sorted from blood. The cell subset or site label on this specimen signifies: CD45RA+CCR7+. The chain is assembled from TRBV6-6 and TRBJ2-1; 7 middle bases align to TRBD2. For the CDR3, the sequence is CASSYATSHNEQFF. The sequenced DNA: TGTGCCAGCAGTTACGCGACTAGCCACAATGAGCAGTTCTTC.